This T cell receptor (beta chain) was captured by sequencing in a study of blood T cell repertoires in COVID-19 (dated by TCRdb to about 2020). Broadly, across the study: Collaborator samples came from the United States, Italy and Spain and covered acute and convalescent phases of COVID-19. Where available, HLA class I and class II types were taken from metadata supplied by the sample provider and were not determined by assay-based typing. The dataset comprised deeply sampled blood TCRbeta repertoires from subjects exposed to, actively infected with, or recovered from COVID-19. The repertoires were made available in a free public database intended to serve as a resource for research on the immune response to SARS-CoV-2. The prospective study material was composed of cDNA or gDNA derived from T cells, B-cell-depleted T cells, or PBMCs. Samples came from the ongoing ImmuneRACE study (first 160 participants) plus 1,254 subjects from 6 global collaborators. Sample metadata almost always included a de-identified subject ID, COVID-19 status, age in years and sex. Results and caveats for the whole study, not just this receptor: Clinical and demographic metadata were provided uncurated, with the amount varying by source and participant.

Each collaborating institution followed its own protocols to collect whole blood in K2EDTA tubes. For TCRbeta analysis, collaborators shipped samples as frozen whole blood, isolated PBMCs, or DNA extracted from either of those sample types. Trimming takes 3 bases from V and 5 bases from J, and the germline ends sit 10 bases apart. Counted from cysteine to phenylalanine, this CDR3 has 13 amino acids. The CDR3 DNA has 39 bases and is translated from base 1. On this clone: No cognate antigen has been identified for it. Base qualities were left out, and no much larger clone turns up one base away.

TCRbeta CDR3 regions were amplified from genomic DNA by means of the immunoSEQ Assay, a bias-controlled multiplex PCR. The study's own analysis went as follows. Nucleated cell counts per sample were estimated from amplification of reference gene primers within the assay. To quantify the absolute abundance of each unique TCRbeta CDR3 rearrangement, sequence reads were collapsed and filtered. For each sample, productive Simpson clonality was calculated as the square root of Simpson's diversity index across productive rearrangements. TCRdb obtained this table from immuneACCESS and retained in-frame rearrangements with V and J assigned. These tables miss some clones; where compared with another copy, unresolved V genes account for less than half of the shortfall, and the remainder is unexplained. Clone size and V and J calls were adopted from that table, with D and trimming inferred from the DNA. Here the sample has 100,000 or so clones; around 86% occur a single time. The ten most abundant clones make up around 4.5% of the sample.

Specimen: peripheral blood. The origin of this receptor is a man aged 45-65 years with acute or convalescent COVID-19. In this chain, TRBV12-3 or TRBV12-4 is recombined with TRBJ1-1; a tentative D call is TRBD1 (5 bases match). The bases read TGTGCCAGCAGTTTCAGGGATGGGACTGAAGCTTTCTTT. This translates into CASSFRDGTEAFF.